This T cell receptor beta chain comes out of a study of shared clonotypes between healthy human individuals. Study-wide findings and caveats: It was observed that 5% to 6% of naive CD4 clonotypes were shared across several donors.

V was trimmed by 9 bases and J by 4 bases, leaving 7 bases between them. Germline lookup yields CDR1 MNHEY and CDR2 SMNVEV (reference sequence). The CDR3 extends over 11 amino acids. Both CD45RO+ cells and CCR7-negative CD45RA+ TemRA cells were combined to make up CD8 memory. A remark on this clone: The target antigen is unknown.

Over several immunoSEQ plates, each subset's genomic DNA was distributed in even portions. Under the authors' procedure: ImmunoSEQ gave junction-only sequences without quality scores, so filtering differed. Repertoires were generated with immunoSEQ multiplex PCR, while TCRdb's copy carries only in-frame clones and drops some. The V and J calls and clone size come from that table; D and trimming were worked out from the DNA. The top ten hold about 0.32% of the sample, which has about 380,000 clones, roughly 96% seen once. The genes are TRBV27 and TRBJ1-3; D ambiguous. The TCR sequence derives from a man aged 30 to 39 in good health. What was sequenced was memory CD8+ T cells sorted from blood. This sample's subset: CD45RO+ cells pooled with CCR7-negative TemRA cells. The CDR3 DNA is TGTGCCAGTCATACCGGAAACACCATATATTTT. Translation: CASHTGNTIYF.